Listed below are T cell receptor beta chains from one sample, sequenced in a study of response to subunit inactivated influenza vaccine. TCRdb used MiXCR to reprocess the RT-PCR reads, holding one entry per CDR3 protein. The sample holds 500,000 to 650,000 distinct CDR3 sequences, 6.5% to 8% seen once. Sequencing was performed on PBMCs from blood, taken about 24 months after vaccination. The receptors were sampled from a man in his fifties or sixties who received an inactivated influenza vaccine. CDR3s leave out the opening cysteine and the closing phenylalanine or tryptophan.

j_gene,v_gene,CDR3aa
TRBJ1-3,TRBV7-2,ASSLVAGRGNTIY
TRBJ1-5,TRBV6-2/TRBV6-3,ASSYIGGLNNQPQH
TRBJ2-3,TRBV7-2,ASSLPTSGTDTQY
TRBJ2-3,TRBV7-2,ASSPGPAGDTQY
TRBJ2-2,TRBV20-1,SARGDRGLSGELF
TRBJ2-6,TRBV6-1,ASNRDQLAGANVLT
TRBJ2-1,TRBV19,ASSIRGTRIPREQF
TRBJ2-3,TRBV10-1,ASSDRPGIVATDTQY
TRBJ2-1,TRBV6-5,ASRVAGGPQF
TRBJ2-3,TRBV6-5,ASSYSAGGISTDTQY
TRBJ1-5,TRBV21-1,ASSNPIGNQPQH
TRBJ2-5,TRBV5-1,ASSASSGRGGTQY
TRBJ1-5,TRBV27,ASSPIRGYSNQPQH
TRBJ2-7,TRBV10-3,AISDIRGLGDEQY
TRBJ2-7,TRBV20-1,SARPGQGADHEQY
TRBJ2-7,TRBV12-3/TRBV12-4,ASSQRIPYEQY
TRBJ2-7,TRBV20-1,SARVQLASYEQY
TRBJ2-7,TRBV2,ASTGQGVNEQY
TRBJ1-2,TRBV4-2,ASRQVPTLTGNYGYT
TRBJ2-2,TRBV4-3,ASSQGRGTELF
TRBJ2-7,TRBV9,ASSVAGSPYYEQY
TRBJ1-1,TRBV20-1,SAHPRSLGGLNTEAF
TRBJ2-1,TRBV18,ASSPPGVLGGEQF
TRBJ1-3,TRBV29-1,SVRSGSGNTIY
TRBJ2-2,TRBV6-5,ASSYADRGTGELF
TRBJ1-1,TRBV27,ASSFGTGGWTEAF
TRBJ1-1,TRBV6-1,ASMRGLRGTEAF
TRBJ1-5,TRBV18,ASSPHLSQGSDGPQH
TRBJ2-5,TRBV20-1,SARDRRQGIETQY
TRBJ1-1,TRBV7-2,ASSLAGRLGEAF
TRBJ1-4,TRBV6-5,ASSSRQALGYGKLF
TRBJ2-7,TRBV10-3,ASGQDYEQY
TRBJ2-1,TRBV9,ASSKSSGSPNEQF
TRBJ2-7,TRBV20-1,SATAGAPYEQY
TRBJ1-5,TRBV7-2,ASSLAITGSGSQPQH
TRBJ2-1,TRBV15,ATSRDQAGEQF
TRBJ2-3,TRBV28,ASSPSGQQSTDTQY
TRBJ2-7,TRBV12-3/TRBV12-4,ASTRTGSYEQY
TRBJ1-2,TRBV5-1,ASSLDRDSRGYT
TRBJ2-7,TRBV12-3/TRBV12-4,ASSFWLADEQY
TRBJ2-7,TRBV7-9,ASSLDRESPYEQY
TRBJ2-7,TRBV28,ATSVVADSYEQY
TRBJ2-7,TRBV12-3/TRBV12-4,ASSLGTASNYFPYEQY
TRBJ1-5,TRBV5-8,ASSSDSLAYSNQPQH
TRBJ2-7,TRBV20-1,SARPGAGGRDEQY
TRBJ2-5,TRBV2,ASSIQPAGTQETQY
TRBJ1-2,TRBV5-1,ASSHTGDRYGYT
TRBJ1-5,TRBV20-1,SAWTGSHQPQH